This entry is about one T cell receptor beta chain. The sample belongs to a study of blood T cells in healthy people across ages. CDR1 is SGHTA and CDR2 is FQGTGA in the germline V gene. The CDR3 runs 17 residues. V shed 6 bases, J shed 3 bases, and the junction held 10 bases outside the gene matches. The second PCR ran about 6 to 11 cycles with a sample-barcoded 5' primer and J-beta primers. In TCRdb, the 5' RACE reads were re-called with MiXCR into one record per CDR3 protein. The sample records 600,000 or so distinct CDR3 sequences, roughly 21% being singletons. Approximately 9.7 milliliters was the volume of peripheral blood drawn from each donor.

The chain joins TRBV7-3 to TRBJ2-3, with TRBD2 matching 12 bases. Sequencing was carried out using blood. The receptor comes from a man aged 70 or older in good health. This CDR3 is CASRSPTTSGSTDTQYF. The CDR3 nucleotides are TGTGCCAGCAGATCTCCAACGACTAGCGGGAGTACAGATACGCAGTATTTT.